This T cell receptor beta chain was sequenced for a study of CD8+ T cells in alopecia areata. Across the study: After 6 to 18 months of tofacitinib, follow-up continued 6 months off drug. Findings of the study overall: For lesional scalp, especially alopecia totalis/universalis, clonality was higher than in normal scalp. There were also resident alphabeta T cells of normal skin sequenced in scalp samples.

A remark on this clone: The antigen remains unidentified. The same CDR3 also results from other DNA sequences found in this sample.

Sampling of alopecia areata patients yielded lesional scalp punch biopsies as well as peripheral blood. RNA extraction and reverse transcription yielded cDNA as sequencing template. Libraries were prepared by immunoSEQ multiplex PCR; TCRdb keeps only in-frame clonotypes and omits some of them. The sample lists more than 200,000 clones; under 80% were seen once. The CDR3 spans 11 residues. Germline CDR1 GTSNPN, CDR2 SVGIG (reference sequence). V was clipped by 3 bases and J by 5 bases; unmatched bases: 0. The receptor was isolated from a human donor with alopecia areata. The genes are TRBV30 and TRBJ2-5; TRBD1 matches at 7 bases. Sample: CD4+ T cells sorted from blood, taken at week 0. The CDR3 region is CAWRTGETQYF. The CDR3 DNA follows: TGTGCCTGGAGGACAGGGGAGACCCAGTACTTC.